Sequencing of this T cell receptor (beta chain) was carried out in a study of blood T cell repertoires in COVID-19. CDR1 and CDR2 (germline): MDHEN, SYDVKM. V dropped 6 bases and J dropped 2 bases, with 23 bases sitting between them. The CDR3 loop spans 17 amino acids. Assay: immunoSEQ multiplex PCR; the TCRdb copy retains only in-frame clones and omits some. The repertoire holds some 10,000 clones, around 90% seen once, with approximately 4.3% in the top ten. The rearrangement links TRBV28 to TRBJ2-7, with D perhaps matching TRBD2 (6 bases). Sequencing used peripheral blood. The clonotype was recovered from a human donor in a cohort sampled during active COVID-19. The chain's CDR3 is CASSPTTTSSPPYEQYF. Written as DNA, the CDR3 is TGTGCCAGCAGCCCTACCACCACTAGCAGCCCCCCCTACGAGCAGTACTTC.